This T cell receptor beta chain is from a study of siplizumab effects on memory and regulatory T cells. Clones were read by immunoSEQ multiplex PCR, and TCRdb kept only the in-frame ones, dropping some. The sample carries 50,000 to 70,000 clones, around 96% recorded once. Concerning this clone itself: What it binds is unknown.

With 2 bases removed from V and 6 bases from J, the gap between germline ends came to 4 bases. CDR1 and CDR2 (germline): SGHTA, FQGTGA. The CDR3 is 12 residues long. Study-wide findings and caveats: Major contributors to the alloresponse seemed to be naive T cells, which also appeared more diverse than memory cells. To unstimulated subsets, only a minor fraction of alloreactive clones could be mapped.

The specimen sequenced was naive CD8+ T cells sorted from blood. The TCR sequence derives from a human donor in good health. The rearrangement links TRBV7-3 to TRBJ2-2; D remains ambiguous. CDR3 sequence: CASSLASGELFF. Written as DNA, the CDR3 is TGTGCCAGCAGCTTAGCGTCCGGGGAGCTGTTTTTT.